This T cell receptor beta chain was captured by sequencing in a study of CD8+ T cells in alopecia areata. CDR3 size: 13 residues. CDR1 SGDLS and CDR2 YYNGEE come from the germline V gene. Trimming removed 1 base at V and 3 bases at J, with 7 bases between. cDNA reverse transcribed from extracted RNA served as the sequencing template. Clones were sequenced by immunoSEQ multiplex PCR, and TCRdb holds only the in-frame ones, with some missing. The data show about 210,000 clones, around two fifths seen once. Study-level points and caveats: Scalp clonality dropped significantly under tofacitinib, as did expanded CD8+ top-100 clones.

Regarding this clone: The antigen remains undetermined.

Treatment described: oral pan-JAK inhibitor, 5-10 mg twice daily. Peripheral blood samples and lesional scalp punch biopsies were obtained from alopecia areata patients. This chain uses TRBV9 with TRBJ1-1; no clear D. The receptor's source is a human donor with alopecia areata. The source material was CD4+ T cells sorted from blood, sampled around week 36, from a patient treated with tofacitinib. The DNA for the CDR3 is TGTGCCAGCAGCGTACGGGGTTACACTGAAGCTTTCTTT. As protein: CASSVRGYTEAFF.